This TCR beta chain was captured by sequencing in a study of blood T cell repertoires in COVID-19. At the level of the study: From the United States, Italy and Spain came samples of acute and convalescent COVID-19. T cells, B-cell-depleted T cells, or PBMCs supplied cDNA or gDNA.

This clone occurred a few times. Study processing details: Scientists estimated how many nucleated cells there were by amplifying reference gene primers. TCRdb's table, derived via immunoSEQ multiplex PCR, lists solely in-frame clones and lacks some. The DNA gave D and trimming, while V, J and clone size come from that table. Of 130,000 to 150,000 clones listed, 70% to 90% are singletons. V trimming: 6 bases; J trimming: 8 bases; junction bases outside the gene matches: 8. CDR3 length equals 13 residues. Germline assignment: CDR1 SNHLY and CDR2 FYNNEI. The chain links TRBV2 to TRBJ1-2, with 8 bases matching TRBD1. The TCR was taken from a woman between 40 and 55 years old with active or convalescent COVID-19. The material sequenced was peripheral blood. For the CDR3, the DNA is TGTGCCAGCAGGACCCAGGGGGCTCTCGGCTACACCTTC. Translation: CASRTQGALGYTF. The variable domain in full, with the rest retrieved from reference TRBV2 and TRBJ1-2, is EPEVTQTPSHQVTQMGQEVILRCVPISNHLYFYWYRQILGQKVEFLVSFYNNEISEKSEIFDDQFSVERPDGSNFTLKIRSTKLEDSAMYFCASRTQGALGYTFGSGTRLTVV.